This TCR beta chain was sequenced for a study of spatial heterogeneity in lung cancer. At the level of the study: For tumor regions, TCR transcript counts showed a strong correlation with a T cell module score derived from matched bulk RNA-seq.

Study-level points and caveats: For expanded intratumoral alpha and beta TCRs, counts tracked tumor mutation counts. Nonsynonymous mutation counts, ubiquitous and regional, were tracked by the respective counts of ubiquitous and regional expanded TCRs.

TCRdb ran MiXCR on the 5' RACE reads and lists one entry per CDR3 protein. The data hold around 6,200 distinct CDR3 sequences, with about an eighth observed a single time. This sample's time point: sample taken at primary tumor resection. The donors were some 70 patients with non-small cell lung cancer that was early-stage and untreated. The study sequenced unsorted whole RNA from tumor, nontumor lung or frozen PBMC. CDR3 length: 14 residues. The germline V gene has CDR1 KGHSH and CDR2 LQKENI. V was clipped by 2 bases and J by 3 bases, with 10 bases between them. This clonotype is medium-sized in the sample. Its matching antigen is unknown.

The receptor's source is a male donor with early-stage non-small cell lung cancer. The sequenced sample was lung tumor tissue, obtained at surgery. The rearrangement uses TRBV18 and TRBJ1-1; tentative D call: TRBD1 (5 bases). The CDR3 loop reads CASSPFRGYTEAFF. The CDR3 region has the DNA TGTGCCAGCTCACCATTCCGGGGCTACACTGAAGCTTTCTTT.